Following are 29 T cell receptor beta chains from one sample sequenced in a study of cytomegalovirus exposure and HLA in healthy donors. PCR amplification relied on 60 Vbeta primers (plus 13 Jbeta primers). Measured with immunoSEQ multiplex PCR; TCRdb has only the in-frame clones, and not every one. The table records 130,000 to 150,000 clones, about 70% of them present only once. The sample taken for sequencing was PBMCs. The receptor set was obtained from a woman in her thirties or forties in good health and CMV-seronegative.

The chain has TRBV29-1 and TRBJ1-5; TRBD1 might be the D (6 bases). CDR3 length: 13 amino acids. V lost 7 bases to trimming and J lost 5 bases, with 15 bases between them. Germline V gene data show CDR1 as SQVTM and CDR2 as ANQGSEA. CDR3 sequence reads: CSASRGADQPQHF. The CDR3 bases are TGCAGCGCCTCGCGGGGGGCCGATCAGCCCCAGCATTTT.

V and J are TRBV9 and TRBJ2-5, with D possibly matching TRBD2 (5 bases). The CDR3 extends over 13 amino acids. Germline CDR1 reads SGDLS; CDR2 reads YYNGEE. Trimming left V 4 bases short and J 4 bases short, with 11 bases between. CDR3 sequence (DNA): TGTGCCAGCAGCCCCAGTGGAGGAGAGACCCAGTACTTC. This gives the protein CASSPSGGETQYF.

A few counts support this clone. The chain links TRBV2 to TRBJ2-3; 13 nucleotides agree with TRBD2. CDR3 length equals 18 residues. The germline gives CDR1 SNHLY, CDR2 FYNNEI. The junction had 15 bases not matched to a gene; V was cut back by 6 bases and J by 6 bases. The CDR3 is CASRMLGTSGALEDTQYF. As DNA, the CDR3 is TGTGCCAGCAGGATGTTGGGGACTAGCGGGGCCCTAGAGGATACGCAGTATTTT.

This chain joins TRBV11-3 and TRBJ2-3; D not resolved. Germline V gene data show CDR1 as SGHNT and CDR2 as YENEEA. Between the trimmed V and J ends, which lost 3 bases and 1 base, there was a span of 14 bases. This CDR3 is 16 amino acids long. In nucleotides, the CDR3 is TGTGCCAGCAGCTTCGGGTCTGTTCTACGCACAGATACGCAGTATTTT. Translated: CASSFGSVLRTDTQYF.

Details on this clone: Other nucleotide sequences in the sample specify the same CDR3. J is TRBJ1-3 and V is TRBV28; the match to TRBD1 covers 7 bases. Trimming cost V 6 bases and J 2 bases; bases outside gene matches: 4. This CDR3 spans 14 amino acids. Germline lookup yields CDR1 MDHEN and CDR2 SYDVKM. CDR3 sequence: CASSLDRAGNTIYF. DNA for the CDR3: TGTGCCAGCAGCCTAGACAGGGCTGGAAACACCATATATTTT.

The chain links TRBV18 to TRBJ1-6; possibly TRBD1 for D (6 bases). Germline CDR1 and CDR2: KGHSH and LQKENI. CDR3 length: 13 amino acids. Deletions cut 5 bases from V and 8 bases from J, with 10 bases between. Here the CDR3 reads CASSADRDSPLHF. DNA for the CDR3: TGTGCCAGCTCAGCGGACAGAGATTCACCCCTCCACTTT. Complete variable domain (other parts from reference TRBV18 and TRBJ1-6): NAGVMQNPRHLVRRRGQEARLRCSPMKGHSHVYWYRQLPEEGLKFMVYLQKENIIDESGMPKERFSAEFPKEGPSILRIQQVVRGDSAAYFCASSADRDSPLHFGNGTRLTVT.

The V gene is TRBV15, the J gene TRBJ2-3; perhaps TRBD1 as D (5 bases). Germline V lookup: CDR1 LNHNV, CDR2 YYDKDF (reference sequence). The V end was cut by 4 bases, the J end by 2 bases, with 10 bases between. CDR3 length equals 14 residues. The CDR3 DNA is TGTGCCACCAGCACAGGACAAGACACAGATACGCAGTATTTT. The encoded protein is CATSTGQDTDTQYF.

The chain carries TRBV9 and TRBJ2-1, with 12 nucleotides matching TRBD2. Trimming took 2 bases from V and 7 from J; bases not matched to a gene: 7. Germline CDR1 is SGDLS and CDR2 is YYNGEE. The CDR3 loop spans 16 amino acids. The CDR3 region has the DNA TGTGCCAGCAGCGTGACTAGCGGGAGTCGGTCGAATGAGCAGTTCTTC. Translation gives CASSVTSGSRSNEQFF.

For the CDR3, the DNA is TGCGCCAGCAGGGATGTTGTACGCGGGGGGAATCAGCCCCAGCATTTT. Translated, it gives CASRDVVRGGNQPQHF. The V call is TRBV4-1, the J call TRBJ1-5; D is possibly TRBD1 (5 bases). In germline, CDR1 is MGHRA, CDR2 YSYEKL. The germline V and J ends were trimmed by 6 bases and 4 bases, with 19 bases remaining between them. This CDR3 contains 16 residues.

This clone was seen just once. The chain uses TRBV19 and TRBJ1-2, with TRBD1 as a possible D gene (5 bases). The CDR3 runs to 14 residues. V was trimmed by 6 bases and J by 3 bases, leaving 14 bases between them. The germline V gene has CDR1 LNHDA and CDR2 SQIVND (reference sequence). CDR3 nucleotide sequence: TGTGCCAGTAGCAATGATTGGGGGGACTATGGCTACACCTTC. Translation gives CASSNDWGDYGYTF.

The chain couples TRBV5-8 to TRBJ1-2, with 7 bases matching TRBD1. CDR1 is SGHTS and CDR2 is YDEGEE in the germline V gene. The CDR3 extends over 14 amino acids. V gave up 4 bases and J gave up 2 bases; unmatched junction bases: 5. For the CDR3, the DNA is TGTGCCAGCAGCCGTCCAGGGGGGAACTATGGCTACACCTTC. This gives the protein CASSRPGGNYGYTF.

CDR3: CASSEGRTHSNEKLFF. The DNA for the CDR3 is TGTGCCAGCAGTGAAGGAAGGACACATTCGAATGAAAAACTGTTTTTT. This chain links TRBV25-1 with TRBJ1-4, with a possible D match to TRBD1 (5 bases). Germline lookup yields CDR1 MGHDK and CDR2 SYGVNS. The CDR3 runs to 16 residues. The V and J ends lost 2 bases and 5 bases respectively, with 15 bases between them.

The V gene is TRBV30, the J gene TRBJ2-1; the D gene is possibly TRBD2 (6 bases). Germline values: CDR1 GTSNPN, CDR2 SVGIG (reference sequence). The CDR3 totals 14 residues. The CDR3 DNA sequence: TGTGCATCCCCCCGGGAGAGCTCCTACAATGAGCAGTTCTTC. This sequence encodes CASPRESSYNEQFF.

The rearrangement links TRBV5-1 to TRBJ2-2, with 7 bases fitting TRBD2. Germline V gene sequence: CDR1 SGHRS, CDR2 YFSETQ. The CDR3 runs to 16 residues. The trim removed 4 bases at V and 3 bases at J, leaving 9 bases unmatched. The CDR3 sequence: CASSPGTAGDTGELFF. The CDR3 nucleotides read TGCGCCAGCAGCCCGGGGACGGCGGGGGACACCGGGGAGCTGTTTTTT. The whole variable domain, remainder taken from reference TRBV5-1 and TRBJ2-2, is KAGVTQTPRYLIKTRGQQVTLSCSPISGHRSVSWYQQTPGQGLQFLFEYFSETQRNKGNFPGRFSGRQFSNSRSEMNVSTLELGDSALYLCASSPGTAGDTGELFFGEGSRLTVL.

CDR3 nucleotides: TGTGCCAGCAGCTTAGAGAGCGGGGCCTCCTACAATGAGCAGTTCTTC. This translates into CASSLESGASYNEQFF. The rearrangement links TRBV7-8 to TRBJ2-1; 7 bases are shared with TRBD2. The V segment lost 1 base and the J segment 0 bases; nucleotides outside the gene matches: 3. The germline V gene encodes CDR1 SGHVS and CDR2 FQNEAQ. The CDR3 contains 16 residues.

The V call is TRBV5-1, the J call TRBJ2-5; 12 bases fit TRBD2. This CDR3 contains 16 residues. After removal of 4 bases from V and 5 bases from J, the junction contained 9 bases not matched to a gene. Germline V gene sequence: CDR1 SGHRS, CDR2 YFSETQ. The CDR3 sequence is CASSRFLAGGPETQYF. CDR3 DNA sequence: TGCGCCAGCAGCAGGTTTCTAGCGGGGGGGCCGGAGACCCAGTACTTC.

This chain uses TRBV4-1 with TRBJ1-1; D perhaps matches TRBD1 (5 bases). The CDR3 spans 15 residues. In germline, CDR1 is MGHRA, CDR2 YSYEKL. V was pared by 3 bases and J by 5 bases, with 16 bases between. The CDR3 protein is CASSHQLGGWTEAFF. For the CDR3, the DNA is TGCGCCAGCAGCCACCAATTGGGGGGTTGGACTGAAGCTTTCTTT.

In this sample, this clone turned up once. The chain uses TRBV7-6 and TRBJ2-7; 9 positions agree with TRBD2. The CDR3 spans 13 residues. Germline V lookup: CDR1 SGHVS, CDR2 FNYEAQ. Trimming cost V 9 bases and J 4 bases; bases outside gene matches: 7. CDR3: CASAGTSNYEQYF. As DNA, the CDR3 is TGTGCCAGTGCCGGGACTAGCAATTACGAGCAGTACTTC.

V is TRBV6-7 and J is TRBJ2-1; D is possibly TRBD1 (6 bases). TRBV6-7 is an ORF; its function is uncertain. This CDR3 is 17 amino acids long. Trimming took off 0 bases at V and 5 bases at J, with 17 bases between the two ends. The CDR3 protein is CASSYSIWQGHDNEQFF. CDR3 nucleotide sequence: TGTGCCAGCAGTTACTCGATCTGGCAGGGACATGACAATGAGCAGTTCTTC.

Written as DNA, the CDR3 is TGTGCCAGCACGCATATAGGGCGGGGCGGACCCGACCCGGCTGAGCAGTTCTTC. Translation gives CASTHIGRGGPDPAEQFF. The rearrangement links TRBV27 to TRBJ2-1; D is perhaps TRBD2 (6 bases). Between the trimmed V and J ends, which lost 7 bases and 9 bases, there was a span of 31 bases. CDR1 and CDR2 from the germline V gene are MNHEY and SMNVEV (reference sequence). This CDR3 region has 18 residues.

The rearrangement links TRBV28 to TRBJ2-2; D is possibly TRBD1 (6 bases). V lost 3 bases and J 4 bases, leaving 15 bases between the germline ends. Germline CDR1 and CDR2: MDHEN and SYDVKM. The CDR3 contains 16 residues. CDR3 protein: CASSFFGTKGTGELFF. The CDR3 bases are TGTGCCAGCAGTTTTTTCGGGACAAAGGGCACCGGGGAGCTGTTTTTT.

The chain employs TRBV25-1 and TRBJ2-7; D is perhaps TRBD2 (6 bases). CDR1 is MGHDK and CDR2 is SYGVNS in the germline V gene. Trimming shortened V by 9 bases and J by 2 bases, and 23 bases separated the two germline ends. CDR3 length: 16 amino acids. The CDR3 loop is CARHTSPGRAAYEQYF. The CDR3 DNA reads TGTGCCAGACATACTAGCCCGGGACGAGCAGCCTACGAGCAGTACTTC.

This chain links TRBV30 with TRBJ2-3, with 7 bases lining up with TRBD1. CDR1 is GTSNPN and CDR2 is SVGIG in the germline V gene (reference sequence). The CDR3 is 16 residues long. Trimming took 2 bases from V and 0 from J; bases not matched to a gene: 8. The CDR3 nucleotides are TGTGCCTGGAGTCGGGACAGACCTTCTAGCACAGATACGCAGTATTTT. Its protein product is CAWSRDRPSSTDTQYF.

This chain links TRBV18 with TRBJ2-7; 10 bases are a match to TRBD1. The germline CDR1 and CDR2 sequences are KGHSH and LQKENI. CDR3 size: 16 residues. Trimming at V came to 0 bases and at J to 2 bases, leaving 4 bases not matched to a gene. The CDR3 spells CASSPPSGTGAYEQYF. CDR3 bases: TGTGCCAGCTCACCACCTTCTGGGACAGGGGCCTACGAGCAGTACTTC.

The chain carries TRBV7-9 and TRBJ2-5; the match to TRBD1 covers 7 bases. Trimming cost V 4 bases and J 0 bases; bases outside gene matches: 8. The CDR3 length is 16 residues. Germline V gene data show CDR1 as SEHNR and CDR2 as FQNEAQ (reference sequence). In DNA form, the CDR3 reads TGTGCCAGCAGCTCTAACCGGGACAGTCACCAAGAGACCCAGTACTTC. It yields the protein CASSSNRDSHQETQYF.

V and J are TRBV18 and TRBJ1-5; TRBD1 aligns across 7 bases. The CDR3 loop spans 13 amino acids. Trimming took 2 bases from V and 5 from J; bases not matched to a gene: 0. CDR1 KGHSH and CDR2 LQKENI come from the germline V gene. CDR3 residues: CASSPGTDQPQHF. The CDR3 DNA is TGTGCCAGCTCACCAGGGACAGATCAGCCCCAGCATTTT.

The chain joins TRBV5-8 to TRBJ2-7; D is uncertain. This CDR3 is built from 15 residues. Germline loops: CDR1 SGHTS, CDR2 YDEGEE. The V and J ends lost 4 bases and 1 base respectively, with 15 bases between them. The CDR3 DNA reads TGTGCCAGCAGCGAAGTCCGCTCGAGGTCCTACGAGCAGTACTTC. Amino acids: CASSEVRSRSYEQYF.

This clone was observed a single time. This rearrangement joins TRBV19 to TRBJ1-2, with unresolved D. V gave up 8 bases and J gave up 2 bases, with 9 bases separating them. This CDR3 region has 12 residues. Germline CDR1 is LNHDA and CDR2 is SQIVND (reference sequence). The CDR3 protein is CASRWANYGYTF. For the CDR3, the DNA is TGTGCCAGTCGGTGGGCAAACTATGGCTACACCTTC.

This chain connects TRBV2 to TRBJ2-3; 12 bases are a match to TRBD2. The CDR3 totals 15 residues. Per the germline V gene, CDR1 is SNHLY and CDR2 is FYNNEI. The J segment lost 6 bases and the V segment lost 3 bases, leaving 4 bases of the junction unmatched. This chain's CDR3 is CASSEGLAGGDTQYF. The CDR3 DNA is TGTGCCAGCAGTGAGGGTCTAGCGGGAGGGGATACGCAGTATTTT.